The source of this T cell receptor beta chain is a study of T cell responses to AZD1222 COVID-19 vaccine. Study-wide points: Donors skewed white British and female; clonal diversity was possibly underestimated.

Remarks on this clone: Its specificity is unknown.

Second-dose timings of about 4 or about 12 weeks were pooled. Only in-frame clones appear in the TCRdb table, and some are missing; sequencing was by immunoSEQ multiplex PCR. The table records roughly 150,000 clones, 80% to 95% of them present only once. The sample in question was peripheral blood, obtained 28 days after the second AZD1222 dose. The clonotype was recovered from an adult who received the AZD1222 COVID-19 vaccine.

The CDR3 DNA is TGTGCCAGCAGCAACCGGGCGTCGGCCCCGGGTTCTTTCTATCCGGTAGCAGATACGCAGTATTTT. Protein sequence: CASSNRASAPGSFYPVADTQYF. V is TRBV7-3 and J is TRBJ2-3; D gene uncertain. This CDR3 has 22 amino acids. CDR1 is SGHTA, CDR2 FQGTGA, per germline. V lost 5 bases to trimming and J lost 4 bases, with 37 bases between them.